This entry is about one T cell receptor beta chain. Germline CDR1 is MNHEY and CDR2 is SMNVEV (reference sequence). The CDR3 runs to 15 residues. Losses at the gene ends were 4 bases for V and 2 bases for J; bases not matched to a gene: 0. This sample was included in a study of T cell changes during pregnancy in multiple sclerosis. TCRdb keeps only in-frame clones here, not all; method: immunoSEQ multiplex PCR. Of 26,000 or so clones listed, under 95% are singletons. The source is a female donor in good health, enrolled as a control in a pregnancy study. The V gene is TRBV27, the J gene TRBJ2-5; 14 bases match TRBD2. Sequenced material: peripheral blood, taken in the first trimester of pregnancy. The CDR3 region has the DNA TGTGCCAGCAGTTGGACTAGCGGGGGGCAAGAGACCCAGTACTTC. Its translation: CASSWTSGGQETQYF.